The source of this T cell receptor (beta chain) is a study of T-cell reconstitution after alpha-beta-depleted transplantation in children. Regarding the study as a whole: About two months after transplant, alpha-beta T cells reportedly came from several hundred expanded graft clones.

TCRbeta library construction was performed incorporating unique molecular identifiers. TCRdb recomputed calls from the PCR reads with MiXCR, one row per CDR3 protein. This table holds some 50,000 distinct CDR3 sequences, nearly 9.5% found once. CDR1 LNHNV and CDR2 YYDKDF come from the germline V gene (reference sequence). The V end was cut by 3 bases, the J end by 6 bases, with 12 bases between. This CDR3 contains 14 residues. Turning to this clonotype: Its antigen remains unidentified. Just one base apart from a much larger clone, this may be a read error.

The sequence was obtained from a male patient aged 2-15 years who had a stem cell transplant for chronic granulomatous disease, so the T cells may come from the graft donor. The chain combines TRBV15 with TRBJ1-5; maybe TRBD1 (5 bases). The source was PBMCs, mostly from graft donor cells, collected 60 days after TCRalphabeta/CD19-depleted stem cell transplant. The CDR3 loop reads CATSRILGTQPQHF. The CDR3 coding sequence is TGTGCCACCAGCAGGATACTGGGGACTCAGCCCCAGCATTTT.